A single sample gave rise to the 23 T cell receptor beta chains below, sequenced in a study of T cells in Graves' hyperthyroidism and ophthalmopathy. Researchers amplified the TCR beta CDR3 regions from RNA transcripts. The HTBI set primed first-round TCR CDR3 RT-PCR. TCRdb re-called the multiplex PCR reads with MiXCR, one entry per CDR3 protein. The sample holds 340,000 or so distinct CDR3 sequences, 21% seen once. The sequenced sample consisted of blood. These receptors originate from a woman aged 45-65 years with Graves' hyperthyroidism.

This clonotype was seen at least ten times. The rearrangement joins TRBV5-1 to TRBJ2-2; D unclear. The CDR3 runs to 14 residues. Deletions cut 4 bases from V and 2 bases from J, with 9 bases between. Per germline, CDR1 SGHRS and CDR2 YFSETQ. DNA of the CDR3: TGCGCCAGCAGCGTCCAACCCAACACCGGGGAGCTGTTTTTT. This gives the protein CASSVQPNTGELFF.

This clonotype was observed at least ten times. J is TRBJ1-1 and V is TRBV10-3; 7 bases are a match to TRBD1. The germline CDR1 and CDR2 sequences are ENHRY and SYGVKD. Trimming at V came to 2 bases and at J to 7 bases, leaving 4 bases not matched to a gene. This CDR3 comprises 13 residues. The CDR3 DNA follows: TGTGCCATCAGTGAGCGGGGGACAGATGAAGCTTTCTTT. It is translated as CAISERGTDEAFF.

The chain joins TRBV5-4 to TRBJ2-5; tentative D call: TRBD1 (6 bases). The CDR3 runs 15 residues. V dropped 3 bases and J dropped 3 bases, with 15 bases sitting between them. Germline V gene sequence: CDR1 SGHNT, CDR2 YYREEE (reference sequence). The CDR3 loop reads CASSSMGASEETQYF. CDR3 DNA: TGTGCCAGCAGCTCCATGGGGGCTTCGGAAGAGACCCAGTACTTC.

This clonotype occurred a few times. The V gene is TRBV30, the J gene TRBJ2-2, with TRBD1 matching over 9 bases. The V gene end was trimmed by 1 base and the J gene end by 6 bases; junction bases not matched to a gene: 0. The germline V gene encodes CDR1 GTSNPN and CDR2 SVGIG (reference sequence). This CDR3 is built from 13 residues. CDR3 DNA: TGTGCCTGGAGTGGACAGGGGGCCGGGGAGCTGTTTTTT. It is translated as CAWSGQGAGELFF. Filled out from reference TRBV30 and TRBJ2-2, the complete variable domain reads SQTIHQWPATLVQPVGSPLSLECTVEGTSNPNLYWYRQAAGRGLQLLFYSVGIGQISSEVPQNLSASRPQDRQFILSSKKLLLSDSGFYLCAWSGQGAGELFFGEGSRLTVL.

This clonotype was counted at least ten times. V usage is TRBV6-1 and J usage is TRBJ2-1; 9 bases fit TRBD2. This CDR3 contains 14 residues. Germline values: CDR1 MNHNS, CDR2 SASEGT. The ends lost 5 bases at V and 5 bases at J; junction bases unmatched: 4. The CDR3 is CASSFSGGNNEQFF. In DNA form, the CDR3 reads TGTGCCAGCAGTTTTAGCGGGGGAAACAATGAGCAGTTCTTC.

Remarks on this clonotype: A read error may explain this, as a much larger clone is one base away. This sequence joins TRBV20-1 and TRBJ1-2; a weak D match, TRBD1 (6 bases). The length of the CDR3 is 13 residues. Germline CDR1 is DFQATT and CDR2 is SNEGSKA (reference sequence). The germline V and J ends were trimmed by 5 bases and 7 bases, with 17 bases remaining between them. The CDR3 loop reads CSAQGGGLAGYTF. The CDR3 DNA sequence: TGCAGTGCTCAAGGAGGGGGTTTGGCTGGCTACACCTTC.

This clonotype occurred many times. J is TRBJ2-7 and V is TRBV30, with D perhaps TRBD1 or TRBD2 (5 bases each). Per the germline V gene, CDR1 is GTSNPN and CDR2 is SVGIG (reference sequence). The V gene lost 0 bases and the J gene lost 5 bases, with 11 bases spanning the gap. The CDR3 is made up of 13 amino acids. CDR3 in DNA: TGTGCCTGGAGTGTTGGCAGGGAGCACGAGCAGTACTTC. Protein product: CAWSVGREHEQYF.

This rearrangement joins TRBV6-2 or TRBV6-3 to TRBJ2-7; a possible D gene is TRBD1 (6 bases). The CDR3 has 16 residues. V was clipped by 2 bases and J by 3 bases, with 17 bases between them. CDR1 MNHEY and CDR2 SVGEGT come from the germline V gene. CDR3 sequence: CASSYGQPNIHYEQYF. The CDR3 nucleotides read TGTGCCAGCAGTTACGGACAGCCTAACATACACTACGAGCAGTACTTC.

The V and J genes are TRBV14 and TRBJ1-2; possibly TRBD1 for D (5 bases). The CDR3 length is 12 residues. Germline V gives CDR1 SGHDN, CDR2 FVKESK. V lost 7 bases to trimming and J lost 8 bases, with 14 bases between them. CDR3 coding DNA: TGTGCCAGCAAGGGTTCAGGGAGCGGCTACACCTTC. Protein product: CASKGSGSGYTF.

This clonotype showed up many times. The gene calls are TRBV28 and TRBJ1-4; D possibly corresponds to TRBD1 (5 bases). CDR3 size: 15 residues. Trimming shortened V by 6 bases and J by 3 bases, and 14 bases separated the two germline ends. In germline, CDR1 is MDHEN, CDR2 SYDVKM. CDR3 loop: CASRAQGAPNEKLFF. The CDR3 nucleotides are TGTGCCAGCAGGGCCCAGGGTGCACCTAATGAAAAACTGTTTTTT.

The sample holds many counts of this clonotype. The chain links TRBV28 to TRBJ2-3; possible D gene TRBD2, 6 bases. Trimming removed 5 bases at V and 4 bases at J, with 13 bases between. CDR1 is MDHEN, CDR2 SYDVKM, per germline. The CDR3 totals 14 residues. CDR3 sequence (DNA): TGTGCCAGCAGTCCTCGACTAGATCCAGATACGCAGTATTTT. Translating gives CASSPRLDPDTQYF.

The V gene is TRBV19, the J gene TRBJ2-7; D unclear. Germline CDR1 is LNHDA and CDR2 is SQIVND (reference sequence). V shed 2 bases and J shed 2 bases, with 10 bases lying between them. The CDR3 covers 14 residues. CDR3 region: CASSISGGTYEQYF. The CDR3 DNA reads TGTGCCAGTAGTATATCAGGCGGTACCTACGAGCAGTACTTC.

This clonotype showed up many times. The rearrangement uses TRBV6-1 and TRBJ2-3, with TRBD1 identical over 7 bases. The CDR3 spans 16 residues. J lost 3 bases, V lost 6 bases, and 12 bases had no gene match. Germline-derived CDR1 and CDR2 are MNHNS and SASEGT. In nucleotides, the CDR3 is TGTGCCAGCAGCTTTGAAGGGGGCTTGAGAACAGATACGCAGTATTTT. Its protein product is CASSFEGGLRTDTQYF.

The rearrangement links TRBV27 to TRBJ2-4, with 7 bases identical to TRBD1. J was trimmed by 6 bases and V by 5 bases; bases with no gene match: 7. Germline CDR1 is MNHEY and CDR2 is SMNVEV (reference sequence). This CDR3 spans 14 amino acids. The CDR3 loop is CASSNRQGGNIQYF. The CDR3 DNA sequence: TGTGCCAGCAGTAACAGACAGGGCGGAAACATTCAGTACTTC.

This clonotype showed up many times. The CDR3 region is CASSNVTGFGTEAFF. Here the CDR3 DNA reads TGTGCCAGCAGCAACGTGACAGGGTTTGGCACTGAAGCTTTCTTT. The V call is TRBV28, the J call TRBJ1-1, with 7 bases lining up with TRBD1. Germline-derived CDR1 and CDR2 are MDHEN and SYDVKM. V was clipped by 6 bases and J by 4 bases; unmatched bases: 11. The CDR3 loop spans 15 amino acids.

Ten or more counts support this clonotype. The chain recombines TRBV6-1 with TRBJ1-1; D gene unclear. Trimming pared 6 bases from V and 1 base from J, leaving 12 bases between. The CDR3 contains 14 residues. From germline, CDR1 is MNHNS and CDR2 SASEGT. CDR3 loop: CASSPPAKNTEAFF. The CDR3 coding sequence is TGTGCCAGCAGCCCCCCGGCGAAGAACACTGAAGCTTTCTTT.

This clonotype occurred many times. The rearrangement links TRBV2 to TRBJ1-5; perhaps TRBD1 as D (5 bases). V lost 6 bases and J lost 8, with 23 bases in between. The CDR3 extends over 16 amino acids. The germline gives CDR1 SNHLY, CDR2 FYNNEI. CDR3 coding DNA: TGTGCCAGCAGCCCACCCGGGGGGACCGGGAGGGAGCCCCAGCATTTT. Amino acid sequence: CASSPPGGTGREPQHF.

V gene TRBV6-1 combines with J gene TRBJ1-1; 7 bases fit TRBD1. V was clipped by 7 bases and J by 3 bases; unmatched bases: 14. This CDR3 is built from 16 residues. Germline V lookup: CDR1 MNHNS, CDR2 SASEGT. CDR3 residues: CASTMGPGGGDTEAFF. The CDR3 bases are TGTGCCAGCACCATGGGACCAGGGGGGGGGGACACTGAAGCTTTCTTT.

This clonotype was picked up a small number of times. This CDR3 is CSARTPSGGQAYNEQFF. The CDR3 coding sequence is TGCAGTGCTCGAACCCCTAGCGGGGGGCAAGCCTACAATGAGCAGTTCTTC. The rearrangement uses TRBV20-1 and TRBJ2-1; 11 nucleotides agree with TRBD2. The ends lost 5 bases at V and 2 bases at J; junction bases unmatched: 11. CDR1 is DFQATT and CDR2 is SNEGSKA in the germline V gene (reference sequence). CDR3 length equals 17 residues.

In its sample, this clonotype was seen many times. This chain joins TRBV15 and TRBJ1-2; 7 bases fit TRBD1. CDR3 length: 15 residues. The V segment lost 0 bases and the J segment 6 bases; nucleotides outside the gene matches: 7. The germline V gene encodes CDR1 LNHNV and CDR2 YYDKDF (reference sequence). CDR3 protein: CATSRETGRGNGYTF. In DNA, the CDR3 is TGTGCCACCAGCAGAGAGACAGGGAGGGGGAATGGCTACACCTTC.

About this clonotype itself: Possible read error: a much larger clone is one base away. The chain links TRBV18 to TRBJ2-6; tentative D call: TRBD1 (5 bases). Trimming stripped 2 bases from V and 8 bases from J, with 7 bases between. CDR1 is KGHSH and CDR2 is LQKENI in the germline V gene. CDR3 length: 13 residues. The CDR3, as DNA: TGTGCCAGCTCACCATCAGGGACCAACGTCCTGACTTTC. Protein product: CASSPSGTNVLTF.

This clonotype was seen repeatedly, ten times or more. The V gene is TRBV7-9, the J gene TRBJ2-2; D is unclear. Germline V lookup: CDR1 SEHNR, CDR2 FQNEAQ (reference sequence). The CDR3 is 14 amino acids. Trimming cost V 4 bases and J 5 bases, with 11 bases left between them. As DNA, the CDR3 is TGTGCCAGCAGCTCCAGCCCTGGGACCGGGGAGCTGTTTTTT. This codes for CASSSSPGTGELFF.

V is TRBV2 and J is TRBJ1-1; D remains unclear. The ends were cut back, 8 bases at V and 1 base at J, with 11 bases in the middle. The CDR3 covers 13 residues. Germline V gene lookup returns CDR1 SNHLY and CDR2 FYNNEI. The CDR3 here is CASRVRENTEAFF. The CDR3, as DNA: TGTGCCAGCCGGGTTCGGGAGAACACTGAAGCTTTCTTT. Full variable domain (missing parts from reference TRBV2 and TRBJ1-1): EPEVTQTPSHQVTQMGQEVILRCVPISNHLYFYWYRQILGQKVEFLVSFYNNEISEKSEIFDDQFSVERPDGSNFTLKIRSTKLEDSAMYFCASRVRENTEAFFGQGTRLTVV.